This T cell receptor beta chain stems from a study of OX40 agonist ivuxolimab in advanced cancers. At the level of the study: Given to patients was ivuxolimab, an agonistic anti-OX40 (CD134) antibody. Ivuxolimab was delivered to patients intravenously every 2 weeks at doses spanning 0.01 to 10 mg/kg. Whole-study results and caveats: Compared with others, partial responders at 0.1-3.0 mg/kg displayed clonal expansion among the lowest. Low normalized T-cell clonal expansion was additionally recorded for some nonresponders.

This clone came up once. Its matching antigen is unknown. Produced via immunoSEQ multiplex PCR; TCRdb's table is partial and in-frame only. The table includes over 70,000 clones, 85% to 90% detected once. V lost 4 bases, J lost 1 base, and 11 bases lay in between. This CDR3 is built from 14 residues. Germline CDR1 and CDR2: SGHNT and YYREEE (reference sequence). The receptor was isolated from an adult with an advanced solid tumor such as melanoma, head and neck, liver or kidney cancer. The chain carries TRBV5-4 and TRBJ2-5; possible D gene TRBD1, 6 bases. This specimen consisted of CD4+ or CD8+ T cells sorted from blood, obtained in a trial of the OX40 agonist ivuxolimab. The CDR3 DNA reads TGTGCCAGCAGCCAACGACAGGCCCAAGAGACCCAGTACTTC. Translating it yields CASSQRQAQETQYF.